The entry below gives a single T cell receptor beta chain sequence along with its context. TCRdb's table, derived via immunoSEQ multiplex PCR, lists solely in-frame clones and lacks some. The sample holds about 84,000 clones, approximately 94% seen once. The entry originates in a study of T cell changes during pregnancy in multiple sclerosis. With 11 bases removed from V and 0 bases from J, the gap between germline ends came to 17 bases. CDR1 and CDR2 (germline): MNHNS, SASEGT. There are 15 residues in the CDR3. Sequencing used peripheral blood, obtained in the third trimester of pregnancy. The chain has TRBV6-1 and TRBJ1-3; D is possibly TRBD1 (5 bases). The sequence came from a female donor with multiple sclerosis, enrolled in a pregnancy study. This CDR3 is CAGAVDRNSGNTIYF. The CDR3 DNA reads TGTGCCGGAGCAGTCGACAGAAACTCTGGAAACACCATATATTTT.